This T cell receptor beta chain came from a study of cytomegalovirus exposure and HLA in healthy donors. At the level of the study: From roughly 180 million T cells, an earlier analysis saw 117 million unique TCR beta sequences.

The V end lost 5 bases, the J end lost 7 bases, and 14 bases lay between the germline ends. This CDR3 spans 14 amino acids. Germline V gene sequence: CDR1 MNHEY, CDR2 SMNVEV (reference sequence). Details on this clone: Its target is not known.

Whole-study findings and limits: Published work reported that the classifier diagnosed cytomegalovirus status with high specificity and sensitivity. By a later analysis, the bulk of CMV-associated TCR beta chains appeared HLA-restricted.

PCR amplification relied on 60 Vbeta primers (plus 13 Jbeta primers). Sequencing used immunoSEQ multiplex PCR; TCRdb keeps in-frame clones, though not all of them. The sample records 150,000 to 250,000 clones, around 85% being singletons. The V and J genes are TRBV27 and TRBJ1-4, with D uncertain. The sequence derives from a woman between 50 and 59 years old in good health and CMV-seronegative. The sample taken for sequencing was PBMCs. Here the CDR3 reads CASSLTVMSEKLFF. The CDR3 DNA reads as TGTGCCAGCAGTCTTACGGTAATGAGTGAAAAACTGTTTTTT.